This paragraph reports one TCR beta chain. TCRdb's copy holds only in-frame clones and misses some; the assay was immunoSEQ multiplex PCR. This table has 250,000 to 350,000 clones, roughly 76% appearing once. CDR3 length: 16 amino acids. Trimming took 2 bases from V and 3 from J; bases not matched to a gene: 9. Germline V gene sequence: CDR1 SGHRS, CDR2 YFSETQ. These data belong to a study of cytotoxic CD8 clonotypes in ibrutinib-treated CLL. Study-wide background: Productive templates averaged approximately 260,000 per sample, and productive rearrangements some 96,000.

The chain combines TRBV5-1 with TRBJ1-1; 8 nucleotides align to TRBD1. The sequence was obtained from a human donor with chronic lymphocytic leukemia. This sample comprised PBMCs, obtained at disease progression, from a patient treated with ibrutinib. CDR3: CASSLTRGLPHTEAFF. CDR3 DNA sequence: TGCGCCAGCAGCTTAACCAGGGGGCTGCCCCACACTGAAGCTTTCTTT.